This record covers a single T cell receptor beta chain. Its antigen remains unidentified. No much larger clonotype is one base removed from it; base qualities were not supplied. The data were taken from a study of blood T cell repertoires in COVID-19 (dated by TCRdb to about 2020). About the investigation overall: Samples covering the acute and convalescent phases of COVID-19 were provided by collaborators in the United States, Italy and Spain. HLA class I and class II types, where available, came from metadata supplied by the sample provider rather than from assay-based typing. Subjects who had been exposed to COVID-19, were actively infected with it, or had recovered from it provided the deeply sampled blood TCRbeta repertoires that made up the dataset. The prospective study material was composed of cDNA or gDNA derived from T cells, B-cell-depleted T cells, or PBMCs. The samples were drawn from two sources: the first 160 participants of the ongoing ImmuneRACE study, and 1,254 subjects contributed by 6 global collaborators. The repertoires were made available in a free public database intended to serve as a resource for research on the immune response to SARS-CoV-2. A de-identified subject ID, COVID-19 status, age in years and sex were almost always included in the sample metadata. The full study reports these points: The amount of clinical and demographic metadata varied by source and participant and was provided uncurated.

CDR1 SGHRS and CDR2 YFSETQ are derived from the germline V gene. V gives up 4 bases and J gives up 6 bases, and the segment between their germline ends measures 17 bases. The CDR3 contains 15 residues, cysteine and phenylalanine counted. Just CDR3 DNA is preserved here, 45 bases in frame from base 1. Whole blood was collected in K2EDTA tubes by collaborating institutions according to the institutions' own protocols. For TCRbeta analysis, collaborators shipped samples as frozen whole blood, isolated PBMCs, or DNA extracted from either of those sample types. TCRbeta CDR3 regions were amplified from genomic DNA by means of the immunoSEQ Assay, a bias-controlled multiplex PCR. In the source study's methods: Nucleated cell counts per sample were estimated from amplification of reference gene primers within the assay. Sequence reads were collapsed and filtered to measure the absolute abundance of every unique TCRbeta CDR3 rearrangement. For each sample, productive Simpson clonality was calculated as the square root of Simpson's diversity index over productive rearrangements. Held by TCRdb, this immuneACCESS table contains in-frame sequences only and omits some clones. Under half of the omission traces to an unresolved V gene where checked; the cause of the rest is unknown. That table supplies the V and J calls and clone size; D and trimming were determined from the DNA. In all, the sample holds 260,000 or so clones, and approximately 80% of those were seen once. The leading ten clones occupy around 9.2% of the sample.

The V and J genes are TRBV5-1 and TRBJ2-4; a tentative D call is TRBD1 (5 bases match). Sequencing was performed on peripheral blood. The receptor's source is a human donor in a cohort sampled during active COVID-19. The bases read TGCGCCAGCAGCCTACTCCCAGGGAAAGGAAACATTCAGTACTTC. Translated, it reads CASSLLPGKGNIQYF.